The 5 T cell receptor beta chains reported below all come from one sample, sequenced in a study of human thymus T cells. Resections obtained during corrective heart surgery supplied the thymus tissue. Measured with immunoSEQ multiplex PCR; TCRdb has only the in-frame clones, and not every one. The data show about 78,000 clones, around 96% seen once. The sample was thymus tissue. Receptors originate from a boy younger than two with a congenital heart defect but otherwise immunologically healthy.

The rearrangement links TRBV28 to TRBJ1-1; D is uncertain. CDR3 length: 16 amino acids. The germline CDR1 and CDR2 sequences are MDHEN and SYDVKM. V was trimmed by 2 bases and J by 1 base, leaving 14 bases between them. The CDR3: CASSLGQVGPNTEAFF. The CDR3 DNA reads as TGTGCCAGCAGTTTAGGGCAGGTTGGACCGAACACTGAAGCTTTCTTT.

V gene TRBV21-1 combines with J gene TRBJ2-1; the D call TRBD2 from the table was never checked on the DNA. TRBV21-1 is shown as a pseudogene. The CDR3 runs 15 residues. The CDR3 loop reads CASSKLVAGGREQFF. The CDR3 DNA follows: TGTGCCAGCAGCAAACTCGTAGCGGGAGGGCGTGAGCAGTTCTTC.

The V gene is TRBV25-1, the J gene TRBJ1-2; D is undetermined. This CDR3 spans 15 amino acids. Germline V CDR1 and CDR2: MGHDK, SYGVNS. V was shortened by 10 bases and J by 6 bases, with 24 bases between the two germline ends. The CDR3 region is CANQPWEGCRDGYTF. The CDR3 DNA follows: TGTGCCAACCAACCGTGGGAAGGATGTCGGGATGGCTACACCTTC.

V usage is TRBV11-2 and J usage is TRBJ2-1; TRBD1 matches at 9 bases. The germline V gene has CDR1 SGHAT and CDR2 FQNNGV. The V segment lost 5 bases and the J segment 3 bases; nucleotides outside the gene matches: 5. CDR3 size: 15 residues. This CDR3 is CASSLYRGHYNEQFF. In nucleotides, the CDR3 is TGTGCCAGCAGCCTATACAGGGGGCACTACAATGAGCAGTTCTTC.

The rearrangement links TRBV4-1 to TRBJ2-3; D is ambiguous. The germline gives CDR1 MGHRA, CDR2 YSYEKL. This CDR3 has 16 residues. The ends were cut back, 0 bases at V and 2 bases at J, with 12 bases in the middle. The CDR3 region has the DNA TGCGCCAGCAGCCAAGAGGAAAAGGGAAACACAGATACGCAGTATTTT. This translates into CASSQEEKGNTDTQYF.